This T cell receptor beta chain is from a study of early T cells in non-severe SARS-CoV-2 infection. As for the study in general: The input, bulk RNA from unsorted whole blood, was sequenced, and chains were unpaired.

The CDR3 covers 14 residues. V dropped 0 bases and J dropped 13; count of bases not matched to a gene: 9. Germline lookup yields CDR1 SGHRS and CDR2 YFSETQ. This clonotype was seen more than once but under ten times. What it binds is unknown. Researchers attached unique molecular identifiers to individual cDNA molecules. TCRdb reanalysed the 5' RACE reads using MiXCR and keeps one entry per CDR3 protein. The sample lists 70,000 to 90,000 distinct CDR3 sequences, over 9.5% occurring once. Study-wide results and caveats: Anti-spike CD8 specificities were favored by VDJdb matching, whose results missed private and CD4 specificities.

The chain has TRBV5-1 and TRBJ1-2; 10 positions agree with TRBD1. The TCR originated in an adult who was a healthcare worker with PCR-confirmed SARS-CoV-2 infection or an uninfected control (not recorded which). Here the sequenced sample was whole blood, taken at baseline. CDR3 protein: CASSLDAGTGATTF. CDR3 DNA: TGCGCCAGCAGCTTGGACGCCGGGACAGGGGCCACCACCTTC.